The sequence of this T cell receptor (beta chain) was determined in a study of tumor and adjacent non-tumor tissue in lung cancer. Study information: There were about twelve adenocarcinoma, a couple of squamous cell carcinoma and 1 small cell lung cancer cases. Findings and limits, study-wide: Compared with tumor, normal lung showed significantly lower TCR diversity. Normal lung showed higher cumulative top 100 clone frequency than tumor.

No cell sorting was done before RNA was extracted from the tissue. A modified ARM-PCR protocol with three rounds of nested PCR amplified TCRbeta. TCRdb passed the multiplex PCR reads through MiXCR, listing each CDR3 protein once. The repertoire holds around 74,000 distinct CDR3 sequences, with around 65% as singletons. This CDR3 has 16 residues. V gave up 5 bases and J gave up 10 bases; unmatched junction bases: 15. The V gene's germline CDR1 is SGHDN and CDR2 FVKESK. This clonotype occurred a few times. What it recognizes is unknown. This rearrangement joins TRBV14 to TRBJ2-1; 9 bases line up with TRBD2. This sequence originates from an older woman with non-small cell lung cancer. Sequencing input: lung tumor tissue. The CDR3 is CASSSTREGSCNEQFF. In nucleotides, the CDR3 is TGTGCCAGCAGCTCGACGCGGGAGGGGAGTTGCAACGAGCAGTTCTTC.